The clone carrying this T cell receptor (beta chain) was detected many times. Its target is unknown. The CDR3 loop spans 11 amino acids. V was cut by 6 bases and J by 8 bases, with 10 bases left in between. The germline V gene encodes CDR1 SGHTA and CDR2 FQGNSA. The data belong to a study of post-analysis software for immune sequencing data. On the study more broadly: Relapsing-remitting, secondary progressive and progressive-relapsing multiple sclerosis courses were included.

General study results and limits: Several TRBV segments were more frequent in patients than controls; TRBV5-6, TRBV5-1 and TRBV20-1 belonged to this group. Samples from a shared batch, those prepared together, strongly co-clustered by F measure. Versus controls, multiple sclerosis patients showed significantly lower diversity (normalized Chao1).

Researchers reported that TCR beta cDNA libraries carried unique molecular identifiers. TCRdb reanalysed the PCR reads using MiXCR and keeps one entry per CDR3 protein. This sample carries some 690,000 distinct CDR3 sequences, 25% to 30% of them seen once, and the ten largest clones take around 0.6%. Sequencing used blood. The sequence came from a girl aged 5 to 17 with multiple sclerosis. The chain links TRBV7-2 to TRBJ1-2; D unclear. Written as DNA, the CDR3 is TGTGCCAGCAGGGAGTCTGTGGGCTACACCTTC. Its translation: CASRESVGYTF. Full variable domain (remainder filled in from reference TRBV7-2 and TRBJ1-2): GAGVSQSPSNKVTEKGKDVELRCDPISGHTALYWYRQSLGQGLEFLIYFQGNSAPDKSGLPSDRFSAERTGGSVSTLTIQRTQQEDSAVYLCASRESVGYTFGSGTRLTVV.